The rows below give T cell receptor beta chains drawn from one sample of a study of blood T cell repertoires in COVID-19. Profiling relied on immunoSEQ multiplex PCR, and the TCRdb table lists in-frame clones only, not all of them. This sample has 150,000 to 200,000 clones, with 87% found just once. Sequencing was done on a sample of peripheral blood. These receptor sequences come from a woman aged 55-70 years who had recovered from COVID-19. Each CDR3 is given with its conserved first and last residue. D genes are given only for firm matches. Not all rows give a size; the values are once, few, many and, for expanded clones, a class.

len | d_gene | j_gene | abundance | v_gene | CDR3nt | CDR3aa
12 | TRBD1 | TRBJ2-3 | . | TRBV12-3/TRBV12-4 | TGTGCCAGCAGCCTGGACAGGTCGGCGCAGTATTTT | CASSLDRSAQYF
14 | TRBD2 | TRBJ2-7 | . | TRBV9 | TGTGCCAGCAGCGTAGTTGGTAGCGGGGTCGAGCAGTACTTC | CASSVVGSGVEQYF
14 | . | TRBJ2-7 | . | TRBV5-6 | TGTGCCAGCAGCTTGACGGAGACAGGCTACGAGCAGTACTTC | CASSLTETGYEQYF
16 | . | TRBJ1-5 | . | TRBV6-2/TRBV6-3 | TGTGCCAGCAGTATAGGGGGGGGCAGGGTCGATCAGCCCCAGCATTTT | CASSIGGGRVDQPQHF
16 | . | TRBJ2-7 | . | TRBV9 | TGTGCCAGCAGCGATGGGCCGGGGGTGAATCCCTACGAGCAGTACTTC | CASSDGPGVNPYEQYF
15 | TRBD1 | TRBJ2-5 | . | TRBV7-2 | TGTGCCAGCAGCCCGGGACAGGGGGGCCTGGAGACCCAGTACTTC | CASSPGQGGLETQYF
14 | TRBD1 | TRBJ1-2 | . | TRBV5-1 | TGCGCCAGTGGGGACAGGGATAAGAGTCATGGCTACACCTTC | CASGDRDKSHGYTF
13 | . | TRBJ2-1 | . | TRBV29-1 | TGCAGCGTTGAATTGGACACTTACAATGAGCAGTTCTTC | CSVELDTYNEQFF
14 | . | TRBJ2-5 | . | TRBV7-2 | TGTGCCAGCAGCTTAGCGGGGAGACAAGAGACCCAGTACTTC | CASSLAGRQETQYF
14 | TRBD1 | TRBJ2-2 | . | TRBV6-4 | TGTGCCAGATCGGACAGGGAGGACACCGGGGAGCTGTTTTTT | CARSDREDTGELFF
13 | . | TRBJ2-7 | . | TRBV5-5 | TGTGCCAGCAGCTTGGAAACTACGTACGAGCAGTACTTC | CASSLETTYEQYF
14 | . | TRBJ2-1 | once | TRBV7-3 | TGTGCCAGCAGCTTAACAGCGTCGGACAATGAGCAGTTCTTC | CASSLTASDNEQFF
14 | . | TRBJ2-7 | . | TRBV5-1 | TGCGCCAGCAGCTTGATTGGTAGTTCATACGAGCAGTACTTC | CASSLIGSSYEQYF
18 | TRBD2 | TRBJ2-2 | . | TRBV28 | TGTGCCAGCAGTCTGCTTAGCGGGGGGGCCGCGAACACCGGGGAGCTGTTTTTT | CASSLLSGGAANTGELFF
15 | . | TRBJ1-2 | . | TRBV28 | TGTGCCAGCAGTTTATTGCCAGGACAAAACTATGGCTACACCTTC | CASSLLPGQNYGYTF
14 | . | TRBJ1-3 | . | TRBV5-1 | TGCGCCAGCAGCTTGGACGTGCGTGGAAACACCATATATTTT | CASSLDVRGNTIYF
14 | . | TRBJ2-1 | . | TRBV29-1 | TGCAGCGTTGAAGACTCCCTCTTAGTCCATGAGCAGTTCTTC | CSVEDSLLVHEQFF
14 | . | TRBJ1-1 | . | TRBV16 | TGTGCCAGCAGCCAACGAAGGGGGAACACTGAAGCTTTCTTT | CASSQRRGNTEAFF
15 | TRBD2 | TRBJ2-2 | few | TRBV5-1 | TGCGCCAGCAGCTCGGGACTAGTGGTAACCGGGGAGCTGTTTTTT | CASSSGLVVTGELFF
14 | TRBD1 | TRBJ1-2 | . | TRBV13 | TGTGCCAGCAGCCTGACAGGGGCGAACTATGGCTACACCTTC | CASSLTGANYGYTF
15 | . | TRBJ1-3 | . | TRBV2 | TGTGCCGGCAAGGCGCAGGGGATCTCTGGAAACACCATATATTTT | CAGKAQGISGNTIYF
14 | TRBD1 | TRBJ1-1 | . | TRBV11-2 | TGTGCCAGCAGCCCTGACAGGGGGGACACTGAAGCTTTCTTT | CASSPDRGDTEAFF
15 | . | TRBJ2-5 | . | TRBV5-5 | TGTGCCAGCAGCTTCATCCCAGGGGTGGGAGAGACCCAGTACTTC | CASSFIPGVGETQYF